These 2 T cell receptor beta chains were sequenced from one sample in a study of CD8 T cells in Susac syndrome. With random hexamers, roughly 0.45 to 1 ug RNA was reverse transcribed. TCRdb re-called the immunoSEQ multiplex PCR reads through MiXCR, storing one row per CDR3 protein. This table holds about 290,000 distinct CDR3 sequences, 85% found once. The specimen was CD8+ T cells from PBMCs. These receptors were collected from a human donor with multiple sclerosis.

The chain carries TRBV27 and TRBJ2-1; 9 bases match TRBD2. J lost 2 bases, V lost 6 bases, and 20 bases had no gene match. This CDR3 contains 20 residues. Germline loops: CDR1 MNHEY, CDR2 SMNVEV (reference sequence). In DNA form, the CDR3 reads TGTGCCAGCAGCCTGGGCGGGGTGGCTAGCGGGATGAGCCCCTACAATGAGCAGTTCTTC. Protein product: CASSLGGVASGMSPYNEQFF.

The rearrangement links TRBV4-3 to TRBJ1-4; D may be TRBD1 (5 bases). This CDR3 spans 15 amino acids. V lost 0 bases, J lost 6 bases, and 11 bases lay in between. Germline CDR1 and CDR2: LGHNA and YSLEER. The CDR3 sequence is CASSQETQVYEKLFF. CDR3 bases: TGCGCCAGCAGCCAAGAGACACAGGTATATGAAAAACTGTTTTTT.